The rows below give T cell receptor beta chains drawn from one sample of a study of cytomegalovirus exposure and HLA in healthy donors. Generated by immunoSEQ multiplex PCR, the TCRdb table keeps only in-frame clones and is missing some. This sample has 120,000 to 150,000 clones; around 10% occur once, and the top ten carry roughly 1.9%. The source material was PBMCs. These receptors came from a male donor in good health and CMV-seronegative. The CDR3 runs from the conserved cysteine through the conserved F or W. The D gene is left open where the match is weak. Clone size appears in some rows only: once, few, many, or a class for an expanded clone.

v_call	d_call	j_call	clone_size	cdr3_nt	cdr3_aa
TRBV5-4	.	TRBJ1-1	few	TGTGCCAGCAGCTTGGATCGAGTGACAGACGCTTTCTTT	CASSLDRVTDAFF
TRBV28	.	TRBJ1-1	few	TGTGCCAGCAGCCGTGGGCTGAAAGCTTTCTTT	CASSRGLKAFF
TRBV5-1	.	TRBJ2-7	few	TGCGCCAGCAGCTTGGACCGGTACGAGCAGTACTTC	CASSLDRYEQYF
TRBV10-3	.	TRBJ2-3	.	TGTGCCATCAGTGAGGAGGGTAGGGCCACAGATACGCAGTATTTT	CAISEEGRATDTQYF
TRBV10-2	TRBD1	TRBJ2-5	few	TGCGCCAGCAGCGGGGGACCCGGACAGGGAGAAGAGACCCAGTACTTC	CASSGGPGQGEETQYF
TRBV4-2	.	TRBJ1-2	few	TGTGCCAGCAGCCGCTCGCAGGTTGACGAGGGCTATGGCTACACCTTC	CASSRSQVDEGYGYTF
TRBV9	.	TRBJ2-2	few	TGTGCCAGCAGCGCACAGGGGAACACCGGGGAGCTGTTTTTT	CASSAQGNTGELFF
TRBV7-3	TRBD1	TRBJ1-2	.	TGTGCCAGCAGCCCCGGACAGGGGGCAGGATATGGCTACACCTTC	CASSPGQGAGYGYTF
TRBV5-1	TRBD2	TRBJ2-1	.	TGCGCCAGCATGCCCACTTCTAGCGGGAGCCTCAAGGGAAACGAGCAGTTCTTC	CASMPTSSGSLKGNEQFF
TRBV4-3	TRBD1	TRBJ2-1	few	TGCGCCAGCAGCGACAGGGGAAGGGCCTACAATGAGCAGTTCTTC	CASSDRGRAYNEQFF
TRBV11-3	.	TRBJ2-2	.	TGTGCCAGCAGCGGGAGCGAAACGAACACCGGGGAGCTGTTTTTT	CASSGSETNTGELFF
TRBV28	TRBD1	TRBJ1-2	.	TGTGCCAGCAGTCCCCAACCGGGACAGGATTATGGCTACACCTTC	CASSPQPGQDYGYTF
TRBV2	.	TRBJ1-1	few	TGTGCCAGCAGTGAAGCAGGGGGTTGGGCTGAAGCTTTCTTT	CASSEAGGWAEAFF
TRBV7-9	TRBD1	TRBJ1-3	few	TGTGCCAGCAGCTTAGGGGACAGGACTGGAAACACCATATATTTT	CASSLGDRTGNTIYF
TRBV7-9	TRBD1	TRBJ1-5	.	TGTGCCAGCAGCCCCGGGACAGGGGCTCAGCCCCAGCATTTT	CASSPGTGAQPQHF